A selection of T cell receptor beta chains follows, all from one sample in a study of cytomegalovirus exposure and HLA in healthy donors. Assay used: immunoSEQ multiplex PCR; TCRdb lists only in-frame clones, some missing. The profile shows about 150,000 clones, about 60% of them singletons. Sequences were obtained from PBMCs. The receptors stem from a woman aged 55-70 years in good health and CMV-seropositive. The CDR3 runs from the conserved cysteine through the conserved F or W. The order of the fields is clone size, V gene, J gene, D gene, CDR3 protein, CDR3 DNA. A D gene is named only where the DNA matches it firmly. The size of a clone is reported for some rows only, either as once, few or many, or as a class for expanded clones.

few	TRBV14	TRBJ2-5	.	CASSRLSRGGETQYF	TGTGCCAGCAGCCGACTCAGCAGGGGCGGAGAGACCCAGTACTTC
once	TRBV27	TRBJ2-3	TRBD1	CASSLTTNPGQNTDTQYF	TGTGCCAGCAGTTTAACCACAAACCCGGGACAGAACACAGATACGCAGTATTTT
.	TRBV11-2	TRBJ2-1	TRBD2	CASSARLAGDNEQFF	TGTGCCAGCAGCGCCCGACTAGCGGGGGACAATGAGCAGTTCTTC
few	TRBV18	TRBJ2-7	TRBD1	CASSPRQGTAPYEQYF	TGTGCCAGCTCACCCAGACAGGGGACTGCCCCCTACGAGCAGTACTTC
.	TRBV9	TRBJ2-5	TRBD1	CASSVGQGGETQYF	TGTGCCAGCAGCGTAGGACAGGGCGGAGAGACCCAGTACTTC
few	TRBV2	TRBJ2-7	TRBD1	CASSASGTGAYEQYF	TGTGCCAGCAGTGCCTCCGGGACAGGGGCCTACGAGCAGTACTTC
.	TRBV7-2	TRBJ2-2	TRBD2	CASSLAPSGRAAGTGELFF	TGTGCCAGCAGCTTAGCCCCTAGCGGGAGGGCCGCGGGTACCGGGGAGCTGTTTTTT
.	TRBV7-2	TRBJ2-1	.	CASSLVGSGLYNEQFF	TGTGCCAGCAGCTTAGTAGGCAGCGGCCTTTACAATGAGCAGTTCTTC
.	TRBV7-7	TRBJ2-1	TRBD2	CASSLAGGAGGPGEQFF	TGTGCTAGCAGCTTAGCGGGGGGAGCGGGAGGGCCTGGTGAGCAGTTCTTC
.	TRBV10-1	TRBJ2-3	.	CASSDQTEGDTQYF	TGCGCCAGCAGTGATCAAACAGAGGGAGATACGCAGTATTTT
.	TRBV19	TRBJ1-1	.	CASTGTSANTEAFF	TGTGCCAGTACCGGGACATCGGCGAACACTGAAGCTTTCTTT
.	TRBV15	TRBJ2-1	TRBD1	CATSIGTGDVNEQFF	TGTGCCACCAGCATAGGGACAGGGGACGTGAATGAGCAGTTCTTC
.	TRBV6-6	TRBJ1-3	.	CASSYPTDIPGNTIYF	TGTGCCAGCAGTTACCCGACAGATATCCCTGGAAACACCATATATTTT
.	TRBV4-1	TRBJ1-1	TRBD1	CASSQDRQGVTEAFF	TGCGCCAGCAGCCAAGATAGACAGGGGGTCACTGAAGCTTTCTTT
few	TRBV11-2	TRBJ1-1	.	CASSGFRGTTEAFF	TGTGCCAGCAGCGGGTTTCGGGGAACGACTGAAGCTTTCTTT
.	TRBV5-1	TRBJ2-2	TRBD1	CASSLDRGPGELFF	TGCGCCAGCAGCTTGGACAGGGGGCCCGGGGAGCTGTTTTTT
.	TRBV19	TRBJ2-1	.	CASSIGLRGMEQFF	TGTGCCAGTAGTATAGGACTGAGGGGGATGGAGCAGTTCTTC
.	TRBV9	TRBJ2-3	TRBD2	CASSSTRTSGTDTQYF	TGTGCCAGCAGCTCGACCCGGACTAGCGGCACAGATACGCAGTATTTT
few	TRBV9	TRBJ1-3	.	CASSDQGSGNTIYF	TGTGCCAGCAGCGACCAGGGTTCTGGAAACACCATATATTTT
.	TRBV9	TRBJ1-2	TRBD1	CASSATRQGAYGYTF	TGTGCCAGCAGCGCTACAAGACAGGGGGCCTATGGCTACACCTTC
.	TRBV27	TRBJ2-7	.	CASSLLASSYEQYF	TGTGCCAGCAGTTTATTGGCCAGCTCCTACGAGCAGTACTTC
.	TRBV11-2	TRBJ1-1	TRBD1	CASSTQPGTAEAFF	TGTGCCAGCAGCACCCAACCTGGGACAGCTGAAGCTTTCTTC
.	TRBV7-7	TRBJ2-7	TRBD2	CASSRTSGIGEQYF	TGTGCCAGCAGCAGGACTAGCGGGATCGGAGAGCAGTACTTC
.	TRBV19	TRBJ1-1	.	CASSIFLNTEAFF	TGTGCCAGTAGTATATTTTTAAACACTGAAGCTTTCTTT
.	TRBV9	TRBJ2-3	.	CASSVVGGVGDTQYF	TGTGCCAGCAGCGTAGTCGGGGGAGTGGGAGATACGCAGTATTTT
.	TRBV6-1	TRBJ1-2	.	CASSETWGRGYTF	TGTGCCAGCAGTGAAACTTGGGGGCGAGGCTACACCTTC
.	TRBV19	TRBJ2-1	TRBD1	CASSIDKGASYNEQFF	TGTGCCAGTAGTATAGATAAGGGGGCATCCTACAATGAGCAGTTCTTC
.	TRBV9	TRBJ2-7	TRBD1	CASSADWTGGSEQYF	TGTGCCAGCAGCGCAGACTGGACAGGGGGGAGCGAGCAGTACTTC
.	TRBV27	TRBJ2-1	TRBD1	CASSLRGTGRYNEQFF	TGTGCCAGCAGTTTACGCGGGACAGGCAGATACAATGAGCAGTTCTTC
.	TRBV25-1	TRBJ2-5	TRBD1	CASRQGARETQYF	TGTGCCAGCAGGCAGGGGGCGAGGGAGACCCAGTACTTC
.	TRBV30	TRBJ2-5	TRBD1	CASHRGETQYF	TGTGCCAGCCACAGGGGCGAGACCCAGTACTTC
.	TRBV19	TRBJ2-1	TRBD2	CASTPASGKGSEQFF	TGTGCCAGTACTCCTGCTAGCGGGAAGGGTAGTGAGCAGTTCTTC
.	TRBV19	TRBJ2-5	.	CASSLLSGQETQYF	TGTGCCAGTAGCCTCTTATCCGGCCAAGAGACCCAGTACTTC
few	TRBV18	TRBJ2-6	TRBD1	CASSPRGTGGSGANVLTF	TGTGCCAGCTCACCACGCGGGACAGGCGGCTCTGGGGCCAACGTCCTGACTTTC
.	TRBV5-6	TRBJ1-2	.	CASSRGGLNGYTF	TGTGCCAGCAGCCGGGGGGGGCTCAATGGCTACACCTTC
.	TRBV21-1	TRBJ2-6	.	CASLGAGKGSGANVLTF	TGTGCCAGCTTAGGGGCAGGTAAAGGCTCTGGGGCCAACGTCCTGACTTTC
.	TRBV15	TRBJ1-5	.	CATSRALSFNQPQHF	TGTGCCACCAGCAGAGCCCTCAGTTTCAATCAGCCCCAGCATTTT
once	TRBV27	TRBJ2-1	TRBD2	CASSLAGASRNEQFF	TGTGCCAGCAGTTTGGCGGGAGCCTCCCGCAATGAGCAGTTCTTC
.	TRBV14	TRBJ2-3	TRBD2	CASSQWGLAGLTDTQYF	TGTGCCAGCAGCCAATGGGGACTAGCGGGACTCACAGATACGCAGTATTTT
.	TRBV2	TRBJ1-2	TRBD1	CASSRGHDRGGGYTF	TGTGCCAGCTCACGGGGGCACGACAGGGGAGGTGGCTACACCTTC
few	TRBV2	TRBJ2-1	TRBD2	CASSAGLAANEQFF	TGTGCCAGCAGTGCGGGACTAGCGGCCAATGAGCAGTTCTTC
.	TRBV9	TRBJ1-3	.	CASTGSGNGNTIYF	TGTGCCAGCACGGGGTCTGGCAATGGAAACACCATATATTTT
once	TRBV6-1	TRBJ2-3	TRBD2	CASGASGRPDTQYF	TGTGCCAGCGGGGCTAGCGGGAGGCCAGATACGCAGTATTTT
.	TRBV2	TRBJ1-2	TRBD1	CASSAGQGYGYTF	TGTGCCAGCAGTGCCGGACAGGGATATGGCTACACCTTC
few	TRBV28	TRBJ1-1	.	CASIHSQGTGAFF	TGTGCCAGCATCCATTCCCAGGGTACGGGAGCTTTCTTT
.	TRBV30	TRBJ2-4	TRBD1	CAWEDRRHIQYF	TGTGCCTGGGAGGACAGGAGGCACATTCAGTACTTC
.	TRBV28	TRBJ2-4	TRBD2	CASSFGLVGIQYF	TGTGCCAGCAGTTTTGGACTAGTGGGCATTCAGTACTTC
.	TRBV28	TRBJ1-2	.	CASKQLLFYGYTF	TGTGCCAGCAAACAGCTACTCTTCTATGGCTACACCTTC
.	TRBV5-4	TRBJ2-1	.	CASSRDNEQFF	TGTGCCAGCAGCCGTGACAATGAGCAGTTCTTC
.	TRBV6-1	TRBJ2-5	.	CASSDSGTQYF	TGTGCCAGCAGTGATTCGGGGACCCAGTACTTC
few	TRBV6-5	TRBJ1-2	TRBD1	CASRPDREENYGYTF	TGTGCCAGCAGGCCCGACAGGGAGGAAAACTATGGCTACACCTTC